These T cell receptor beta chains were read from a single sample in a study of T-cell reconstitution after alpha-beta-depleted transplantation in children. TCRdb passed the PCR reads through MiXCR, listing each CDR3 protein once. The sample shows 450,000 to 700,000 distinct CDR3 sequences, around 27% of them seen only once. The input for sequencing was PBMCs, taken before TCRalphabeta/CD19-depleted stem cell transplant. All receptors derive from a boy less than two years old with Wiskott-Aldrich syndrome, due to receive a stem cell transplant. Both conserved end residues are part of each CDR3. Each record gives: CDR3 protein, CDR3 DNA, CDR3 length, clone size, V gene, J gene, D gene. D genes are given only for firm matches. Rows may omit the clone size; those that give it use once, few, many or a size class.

CASSLAGPGLREQYF	TGCGCCAGCAGCTTGGCAGGGCCAGGGCTTCGGGAGCAGTACTTC	15	few	TRBV5-1	TRBJ2-7	-
CASSSSAAEQFF	TGTGCCAGCAGCTCCAGCGCGGCTGAGCAGTTCTTC	12	-	TRBV5-6	TRBJ2-1	-
CASSYSLVEGSDTGELFF	TGTGCCAGCAGTTATTCGCTGGTTGAAGGGTCTGACACCGGGGAGCTGTTTTTT	18	-	TRBV6-5	TRBJ2-2	-
CSVVRAEYGYTF	TGCAGCGTTGTCAGGGCTGAGTATGGCTACACCTTC	12	-	TRBV29-1	TRBJ1-2	-
CASSQVPGQGAGGYTF	TGCGCCAGCAGCCAGGTGCCGGGACAGGGGGCTGGTGGCTACACCTTC	16	few	TRBV4-1	TRBJ1-2	TRBD1
CSVRGRGTDTQYF	TGCAGCGTTCGGGGTAGGGGGACAGATACGCAGTATTTT	13	-	TRBV29-1	TRBJ2-3	-
CASSSPGQGNYGYTF	TGTGCCAGCAGTTCCCCGGGACAGGGAAACTATGGCTACACCTTC	15	-	TRBV27	TRBJ1-2	TRBD1
CASSLAEVAEQETQYF	TGCGCCAGCAGCTTGGCGGAGGTGGCGGAACAAGAGACCCAGTACTTC	16	-	TRBV5-1	TRBJ2-5	-
CASARTRRDNEQFF	TGCGCCAGCGCTCGGACTAGAAGGGACAATGAGCAGTTCTTC	14	few	TRBV5-1	TRBJ2-1	TRBD2
CASSSLPGLAGGGPFF	TGTGCCAGCAGCTCCTTGCCGGGACTAGCGGGAGGAGGGCCGTTCTTC	16	-	TRBV5-6	TRBJ2-1	TRBD2
CASSFRMTGSMNTEAFF	TGTGCCAGCAGTTTCCGTATGACAGGGAGCATGAACACTGAAGCTTTCTTT	17	-	TRBV6-5	TRBJ1-1	TRBD1
CASSIVQPNEKLFF	TGTGCCAGTAGTATTGTACAGCCTAATGAAAAACTGTTTTTT	14	-	TRBV19	TRBJ1-4	-
CASSQDQFRPQHF	TGCGCCAGCAGCCAAGATCAATTTCGGCCCCAGCATTTT	13	few	TRBV4-1	TRBJ1-5	-
CASSLLGPTSPLHF	TGCGCCAGCAGCCTTCTCGGACCGACTTCACCCCTCCACTTT	14	-	TRBV4-1	TRBJ1-6	-
CASSDDGLGYGYTF	TGTGCCAGCTCAGACGACGGGCTCGGTTATGGCTACACCTTC	14	once	TRBV18	TRBJ1-2	-
CSVEGREGEKLFF	TGCAGCGTTGAGGGCAGGGAGGGTGAAAAACTGTTTTTT	13	-	TRBV29-1	TRBJ1-4	-
CSASGTRYYNEQFF	TGCAGTGCGTCCGGGACTCGCTACTACAATGAGCAGTTCTTC	14	-	TRBV20-1	TRBJ2-1	-
CASSQDRGDYEQYF	TGTGCCAGCAGTCAGGACAGGGGAGACTACGAGCAGTACTTC	14	-	TRBV2	TRBJ2-7	TRBD1